Below, one TCR beta chain is given with its context. This sample was included in a study of OX40 agonist ivuxolimab in advanced cancers. Study overall: As their treatment, patients were administered ivuxolimab, an agonistic anti-OX40 (CD134) antibody.

From germline, CDR1 is SQVTM and CDR2 ANQGSEA. After removal of 1 base from V and 5 bases from J, the junction contained 7 bases not matched to a gene. The CDR3 extends over 14 amino acids. The protocol was immunoSEQ multiplex PCR, while the TCRdb copy is restricted to in-frame clones and leaves out a portion. Here the sample spans some 97,000 clones, 90% being singletons. Exclusion applied to patients with autoimmune disease history or systemic immunosuppression. The receptor comes from an adult with an advanced solid tumor such as melanoma, head and neck, liver or kidney cancer. The chain carries TRBV29-1 and TRBJ1-2; 7 nucleotides agree with TRBD1. The sample consisted of CD4+ or CD8+ T cells sorted from blood, taken in a trial of the OX40 agonist ivuxolimab. Here the CDR3 DNA reads TGCAGCGTTGAAGGAAGGGGGCGAGGGTATGGCTACACCTTC. It codes for CSVEGRGRGYGYTF.